These T cell receptor beta chains were read from a single sample in a study of Ad26.COV2.S vaccination and SARS-CoV-2 variants. Assay used: immunoSEQ multiplex PCR; TCRdb lists only in-frame clones, some missing. The sample holds around 300,000 clones, about 88% seen once. The sample in question was peripheral blood, obtained in a trial of Ad26.COV2.S vaccine versus placebo. All receptors derive from a person between 18 and 59 years old who received the Ad26.COV2.S COVID-19 vaccine or a placebo. CDR3s include the opening cysteine and the closing phenylalanine or tryptophan. Fields, in order: V gene, D gene, J gene, clone size, CDR3 DNA, CDR3 protein. The D gene is left open where the match is weak. Size is omitted from some rows. Given values are once, few, many or a class for expanded clones.

>TRBV11-2|TRBD1|TRBJ2-2|.
TGTGCCAGTAAGGGGGCTATTAACACCGGGGAGCTGTTTTTT
CASKGAINTGELFF
>TRBV25-1|.|TRBJ2-2|once
TGTGCCAGCAGTGAGGCAGGCTACACCGGGGAGCTGTTTTTT
CASSEAGYTGELFF
>TRBV9|.|TRBJ1-4|.
TGTGCCAGCAGCCCACAAATGCAGAGGCATGAAAAACTGTTTTTT
CASSPQMQRHEKLFF
>TRBV4-1|TRBD1|TRBJ2-7|.
TGCGCCAGCAGCCAAGAGGGACAGGCCTACGAGCAGTACTTC
CASSQEGQAYEQYF
>TRBV28|.|TRBJ1-2|.
TGTGCCAGCAGTGGCCACTCTAGCTATGGCTACACCTTC
CASSGHSSYGYTF
>TRBV7-9|.|TRBJ2-3|.
TGTGCCAGCAGCCCGCCGACCGGGGCGAACACAGATACGCAGTATTTT
CASSPPTGANTDTQYF
>TRBV5-1|TRBD2|TRBJ2-3|.
TGCGCCAGCAGCCCAGATATATCTAGCGGGAACACAGATACGCAGTATTTT
CASSPDISSGNTDTQYF
>TRBV5-1|.|TRBJ2-4|once
TGCGCCAGCAGCCTCGACATCCTAGCCAAAAACATTCAGTACTTC
CASSLDILAKNIQYF
>TRBV28|.|TRBJ2-7|.
TGTGCCAGCAGAGCAAAGTACGAGCAGTACTTC
CASRAKYEQYF
>TRBV6-5|.|TRBJ1-2|.
TGTGCCAGCAGTTACGAGGGTAACTATGGCTACACCTTC
CASSYEGNYGYTF
>TRBV21-1|.|TRBJ1-1|.
TGTGCCAGCAGCCCTCGGATAAAGGTAAACACTGAAGCTTTCTTT
CASSPRIKVNTEAFF
>TRBV5-1|.|TRBJ2-3|.
TGCGCCAGCAGCCTCACGGGCACAGATACGCAGTATTTT
CASSLTGTDTQYF
>TRBV11-1|.|TRBJ2-2|.
TGTGCCAGCAGCCAGATGATCGGCACCGGGGAGCTGTTTTTT
CASSQMIGTGELFF
>TRBV6-2/TRBV6-3|.|TRBJ2-5|.
TGTGCCAGCAGTTACTCCATTGGGACCGCAGCAGAGACCCAGTACTTC
CASSYSIGTAAETQYF
>TRBV28|.|TRBJ2-3|few
TGTGCCAGCAGTTTAATTGCGGCAGATACGCAGTATTTT
CASSLIAADTQYF
>TRBV5-1|.|TRBJ2-6|.
TGCGCCAGCAGCTTCTTGGACAGGGCGGGGAGGGCCTCTGGGGCCAACGTCCTGACTTTC
CASSFLDRAGRASGANVLTF
>TRBV19|.|TRBJ1-3|.
TGTGCCAGTAGTATCAGCCGGGACTTGGGGGGAAACACCATATATTTT
CASSISRDLGGNTIYF
>TRBV5-1|.|TRBJ1-1|once
TGCGCCAGCAGCTTGTCAGGGGCCAACACTGAAGCTTTCTTT
CASSLSGANTEAFF
>TRBV16|.|TRBJ1-1|.
TGTGCCAGCAGCCCTCGCAGGGCCACTGAAGCTTTCTTT
CASSPRRATEAFF
>TRBV7-2|TRBD1|TRBJ2-7|.
TGTGCCAGCAGCCCTGGGACAGGCTTCGAGCAGTACTTC
CASSPGTGFEQYF
>TRBV28|.|TRBJ2-1|.
TGTGCCAGCATTGGATTTATATACAATGAGCAGTTCTTC
CASIGFIYNEQFF
>TRBV4-2|.|TRBJ2-4|.
TGTGCCAGCAGCCCGGAGGCGTCCGGGATGAACATTCAGTACTTC
CASSPEASGMNIQYF
>TRBV11-3|TRBD1|TRBJ2-1|few
TGTGCCAGCAGCTTAGGTGGGACAGGGGTCAATGAGCAGTTCTTC
CASSLGGTGVNEQFF
>TRBV29-1|.|TRBJ1-2|.
TGCAGCGTTGATAGACAGTTTGAGGACTATGGCTACACCTTC
CSVDRQFEDYGYTF
>TRBV20-1|.|TRBJ2-7|.
TGCAGTGTCCGGACGGCCTACGAGCAGTACTTC
CSVRTAYEQYF
>TRBV4-1|.|TRBJ2-7|.
TGCGCCAGCAGCCAAGAATATCAGAGGACCTACGAGCAGTACTTC
CASSQEYQRTYEQYF
>TRBV27|.|TRBJ1-5|.
TGTGCCAGCAGGGGGACTTGGGCTAGCAATCAGCCCCAGCATTTT
CASRGTWASNQPQHF
>TRBV2|.|TRBJ1-1|.
TGTGCCAGCAGTGGGACAGTGAACACTGAAGCTTTCTTT
CASSGTVNTEAFF
>TRBV3-1/TRBV3-2|TRBD2|TRBJ2-4|.
TGTGCCAGCAGCCCCAGAGCGGGGGGGCCCCAAGGGGCCAAAAACATTCAGTACTTC
CASSPRAGGPQGAKNIQYF
>TRBV13|.|TRBJ2-7|.
TGTGCCAGCAGCCCCCTGGGGGGGCGAGGCGAGCAGTACTTC
CASSPLGGRGEQYF
>TRBV28|TRBD1|TRBJ2-7|.
TGTGCCAGCAGTCGACTGGGACAGGCGGCTCGGCGGGAGCAGTACTTC
CASSRLGQAARREQYF
>TRBV18|.|TRBJ2-1|.
TGTGCCAGCTCACCGATCAGGGGGACCCCGGGGGGGTCCTACAATGAGCAGTTCTTC
CASSPIRGTPGGSYNEQFF
>TRBV3-1/TRBV3-2|.|TRBJ1-1|.
TGTGCCAGCAGCCTTCATAAACCCAGGGGGAACACTGAAGCTTTCTTT
CASSLHKPRGNTEAFF
>TRBV5-5|.|TRBJ2-2|.
TGTGCCAGCAGCCCCCGACATATGTTCTTGTCCGGGGAGCTGTTTTTT
CASSPRHMFLSGELFF
>TRBV6-5|.|TRBJ1-4|.
TGTGCCAGCAGTTACAGCCAGCTTAATGAAAAACTGTTTTTT
CASSYSQLNEKLFF
>TRBV7-6|.|TRBJ2-1|.
TGTGCCAGCAGCCGAATGGGGGCAAACGTATACAATGAGCAGTTCTTC
CASSRMGANVYNEQFF
>TRBV5-5|.|TRBJ2-6|.
TGTGCCAGCAGCTTTTTTTTACCCCAAGGCTTATCTGGGGCCAACGTCCTGACTTTC
CASSFFLPQGLSGANVLTF
>TRBV4-2|.|TRBJ2-7|.
TGTGCCAGCAGCCAAGACAGGGGGGTTTCCGAGCAGTACTTC
CASSQDRGVSEQYF
>TRBV7-9|TRBD1|TRBJ1-4|.
TGTGCCAGCAGCTCAACAGGGGCACCAAATGAAAAACTGTTTTTT
CASSSTGAPNEKLFF
>TRBV21-1|.|TRBJ1-5|.
TGTGCCAGCAGCAAAGGCCCGACAGGGAGGGAGCGTTGGAGCAATCAGCCCCAGCATTTT
CASSKGPTGRERWSNQPQHF
>TRBV3-1/TRBV3-2|.|TRBJ2-7|.
TGTGCCAGCAGCCCCGCACAGAGCTCCTACGAGCAGTACTTC
CASSPAQSSYEQYF
>TRBV19|.|TRBJ1-5|once
TGTGCCAGTAGTATAGCGTGGCCGAGCAATCAGCCCCAGCATTTT
CASSIAWPSNQPQHF
>TRBV7-2|.|TRBJ2-7|.
TGTGCCAGCAGCGCCAATCGGGACTCCTACGAGCAGTACTTC
CASSANRDSYEQYF
>TRBV4-3|.|TRBJ2-1|.
TGCGCCAGCAGCCAAGAAGTAGGAAGCTACAATGAGCAGTTCTTC
CASSQEVGSYNEQFF
>TRBV9|.|TRBJ2-3|once
TGTGCCAGCAGCCCGTTCACAGATACGCAGTATTTT
CASSPFTDTQYF
>TRBV15|TRBD1|TRBJ2-2|.
TGTGCCACCAGCAGAGATTCGACAGGGGCGAACACCGGGGAGCTGTTTTTT
CATSRDSTGANTGELFF
>TRBV14|.|TRBJ2-3|.
TGTGCCAGCAGCCAAGCTAGCGGCACAGATACGCAGTATTTT
CASSQASGTDTQYF